Each of the 16 T cell receptor beta chains below was sequenced from the same sample in a study of cytomegalovirus exposure and HLA in healthy donors. Vbeta (60) and Jbeta (13) primers were used in the PCR. Data came from immunoSEQ multiplex PCR; TCRdb stores just in-frame clones and leaves some out. The table has 190,000 or so clones, around 86% seen once. Material for sequencing was PBMCs. The receptors here all came from a woman aged 45-59 years in good health and CMV-seropositive.

This chain uses TRBV6-1 with TRBJ2-5; no clear D gene. V lost 2 bases and J lost 1, with 8 bases in between. The CDR3 sequence is 14 residues long. CDR1 and CDR2 (germline): MNHNS, SASEGT. The CDR3 bases are TGTGCCAGCAGTGAAAACAGTCTCCAAGAGACCCAGTACTTC. Protein sequence: CASSENSLQETQYF.

The chain has TRBV28 and TRBJ1-5, with 12 bases fitting TRBD1. Losses at the gene ends were 9 bases for V and 5 bases for J; bases not matched to a gene: 8. The CDR3 is 15 residues long. The germline gives CDR1 MDHEN, CDR2 SYDVKM. The CDR3 nucleotides are TGTGCCAGTTATACCGGGACAGGGGGCCATCAGCCCCAGCATTTT. It codes for CASYTGTGGHQPQHF.

The J gene is TRBJ2-3, the V gene TRBV28, with a tentative D call TRBD2 (8 bases). V lost 6 bases to trimming and J lost 5 bases, with 21 bases between them. The CDR3 contains 16 residues. Germline CDR1 reads MDHEN; CDR2 reads SYDVKM. CDR3 bases: TGTGCCAGCAGACCTACAGGGGCCAGCGGGGGAGATACGCAGTATTTT. Translating gives CASRPTGASGGDTQYF.

The chain joins TRBV4-2 to TRBJ1-5; D gene unclear. Germline CDR1 reads LGHNA; CDR2 reads YNFKEQ. V dropped 5 bases and J dropped 5 bases, with 16 bases sitting between them. The CDR3 runs 15 residues. CDR3 in amino acids: CASSYLFGDDQPQHF. CDR3 bases: TGTGCCAGCAGCTACCTGTTCGGGGATGATCAGCCCCAGCATTTT.

This chain uses TRBV30 with TRBJ1-6; D unclear. This CDR3 comprises 12 residues. Trimming removed 0 bases at V and 12 bases at J, with 9 bases between. Germline V gene data show CDR1 as GTSNPN and CDR2 as SVGIG (reference sequence). CDR3 region: CAWSVTGEPLHF. The CDR3 coding sequence is TGTGCCTGGAGTGTAACTGGTGAACCCCTCCACTTT.

In the case of this clone: The sample has other DNA sequences that encode this CDR3 too. This sequence joins TRBV18 and TRBJ1-1; TRBD1 matches at 11 bases. After removal of 6 bases from V and 4 bases from J, the junction contained 4 bases not matched to a gene. This CDR3 region has 14 residues. CDR1 and CDR2 (germline): KGHSH, LQKENI. The CDR3 here is CASSLGTGGTEAFF. DNA for the CDR3: TGTGCCAGCTCCCTCGGGACAGGGGGCACTGAAGCTTTCTTT.

The chain has TRBV25-1 and TRBJ1-2; D remains ambiguous. The ends were cut back, 2 bases at V and 5 bases at J, with 12 bases in the middle. CDR3 length: 14 amino acids. The germline CDR1 and CDR2 sequences are MGHDK and SYGVNS. The CDR3 here is CASSERRAGYGYTF. CDR3 bases: TGTGCCAGCAGTGAAAGGAGGGCGGGATATGGCTACACCTTC.

This chain joins TRBV4-2 and TRBJ2-2, with TRBD2 as a possible D gene (6 bases). There are 14 residues in the CDR3. Looked up from germline, CDR1 is LGHNA and CDR2 is YNFKEQ. V was clipped by 0 bases and J by 6 bases, with 8 bases between them. CDR3 DNA: TGTGCCAGCAGCCAAGACCGACTAGCCGGGGAGCTGTTTTTT. Amino acid sequence: CASSQDRLAGELFF.

The V and J genes are TRBV6-5 and TRBJ1-6; TRBD1 might be the D (6 bases). V lost 2 bases and J 9 bases, leaving 11 bases between the germline ends. This CDR3 has 14 amino acids. The V gene's germline CDR1 is MNHEY and CDR2 SVGAGI. The chain's CDR3 is CASSYGGSGSPLHF. The CDR3 DNA is TGTGCCAGCAGTTACGGGGGCTCAGGTTCACCCCTCCACTTT.

This chain joins TRBV6-6 and TRBJ2-1; TRBD1 matches 7 bases. Losses at the gene ends were 0 bases for V and 8 bases for J; bases not matched to a gene: 7. The CDR3 is made up of 15 amino acids. Germline loops: CDR1 MNHNY, CDR2 SVGAGI (reference sequence). The CDR3 loop is CASSYSLRGRDEQFF. DNA of the CDR3: TGTGCCAGCAGTTACTCTCTTAGGGGGCGGGATGAGCAGTTCTTC.

The rearrangement joins TRBV20-1 to TRBJ1-1, with D possibly TRBD1 on 6 matching bases. CDR1 is DFQATT and CDR2 is SNEGSKA in the germline V gene (reference sequence). Trimming stripped 6 bases from V and 7 bases from J, with 12 bases between. The CDR3 covers 11 residues. CDR3 sequence reads: CSARTVLEAFF. CDR3 in DNA: TGCAGTGCGCGGACAGTTCTTGAAGCTTTCTTT.

This chain connects TRBV5-1 to TRBJ1-1, with 8 bases identical to TRBD1. V was clipped by 2 bases and J by 1 base; unmatched bases: 7. The CDR3 runs 16 residues. Germline-derived CDR1 and CDR2 are SGHRS and YFSETQ. CDR3 residues: CASSLGQGGTNTEAFF. As DNA, the CDR3 is TGCGCCAGCAGCTTAGGACAGGGCGGCACGAACACTGAAGCTTTCTTT.

This chain links TRBV7-9 with TRBJ1-2, with 7 bases matching TRBD1. Germline CDR1 SEHNR, CDR2 FQNEAQ (reference sequence). Germline trimming cut 6 bases from V and 8 bases from J; bases unmatched to any gene: 21. The CDR3 is 17 residues long. The DNA of the CDR3 is TGTGCCAGCAGTCTATCTGAGTCGGGGCAGGGGGTTCGAGGCTACACCTTC. Its translation is CASSLSESGQGVRGYTF.

This clone has only a few counts. V usage is TRBV11-1 and J usage is TRBJ1-1; 9 bases are shared with TRBD1. The CDR3 length is 14 residues. Trimming removed 1 base from V and 3 bases from J; junction bases left unmatched: 0. The germline CDR1 and CDR2 sequences are SGHAT and FQDESV (reference sequence). The CDR3 loop reads CASSLGQGDTEAFF. CDR3 bases: TGTGCCAGCAGCTTAGGACAGGGGGACACTGAAGCTTTCTTT. Complete variable domain (other parts from reference TRBV11-1 and TRBJ1-1): EAEVAQSPRYKITEKSQAVAFWCDPISGHATLYWYRQILGQGPELLVQFQDESVVDDSQLPKDRFSAERLKGVDSTLKIQPAELGDSAMYLCASSLGQGDTEAFFGQGTRLTVV.

Only a few counts were recorded for this clone. The chain joins TRBV5-1 to TRBJ1-1, with D unresolved. This CDR3 has 13 amino acids. V was pared by 5 bases and J by 5 bases, with 13 bases between. Germline lookup yields CDR1 SGHRS and CDR2 YFSETQ. The CDR3 here is CASSDLPRTEAFF. The CDR3, as DNA: TGCGCCAGCAGTGATCTTCCCAGGACTGAAGCTTTCTTT. Drawing the rest from reference TRBV5-1 and TRBJ1-1, the complete variable domain is KAGVTQTPRYLIKTRGQQVTLSCSPISGHRSVSWYQQTPGQGLQFLFEYFSETQRNKGNFPGRFSGRQFSNSRSEMNVSTLELGDSALYLCASSDLPRTEAFFGQGTRLTVV.

The rearrangement links TRBV7-2 to TRBJ2-3; 8 nucleotides align to TRBD2. Germline CDR1 SGHTA, CDR2 FQGNSA. This CDR3 contains 16 residues. The ends lost 5 bases at V and 4 bases at J; junction bases unmatched: 11. CDR3: CASSQQLRGGSDTQYF. In DNA form, the CDR3 reads TGTGCCAGCAGCCAACAGCTACGGGGGGGGTCAGATACGCAGTATTTT.